This TCR beta chain was documented in a study of cytomegalovirus exposure and HLA in healthy donors. Looking at the study overall: From HLA-typed donors, an early data release held 70 million to 100 million unique TCRs.

Germline V CDR1 and CDR2: GTSNPN, SVGIG (reference sequence). The CDR3 extends over 14 amino acids. V lost 4 bases and J lost 4; bases outside the gene matches: 10. The PCR contained 60 Vbeta and 13 Jbeta primers. Assay used: immunoSEQ multiplex PCR; TCRdb lists only in-frame clones, some missing. The table lists roughly 150,000 clones, around 83% of them singletons. A remark on this clone: What it binds is unknown.

General study findings and limits: Compared with the approximately 680-donor mean, an Asian-associated ancestry cluster reportedly had fewer N-insertions, according to a later analysis.

This chain uses TRBV30 with TRBJ2-7; 7 bases map to TRBD1. The sequencing input was PBMCs. The source is a girl aged 2 to 10 in good health and CMV-seropositive. The CDR3 bases are TGTGCCTGGATCCGCCCGGGACAGAAATACGAGCAGTACTTC. Its translation: CAWIRPGQKYEQYF. Together with reference TRBV30 and TRBJ2-7, the CDR3 gives the full variable domain: SQTIHQWPATLVQPVGSPLSLECTVEGTSNPNLYWYRQAAGRGLQLLFYSVGIGQISSEVPQNLSASRPQDRQFILSSKKLLLSDSGFYLCAWIRPGQKYEQYFGPGTRLTVT.